This passage covers 13 T cell receptor beta chains from one sample sequenced in a study of blood T cell repertoires in COVID-19. Data came from immunoSEQ multiplex PCR; TCRdb stores just in-frame clones and leaves some out. The sample shows over 150,000 clones, approximately 90% of them seen only once. Sequencing was carried out using peripheral blood. The receptors stem from a woman under 30 who had recovered from COVID-19.

In this sample, this clone turned up once. The CDR3: CASSPAGTGGEKLFF. Written as DNA, the CDR3 is TGTGCCAGCAGCCCCGCCGGGACAGGGGGTGAAAAACTGTTTTTT. The rearrangement uses TRBV11-2 and TRBJ1-4; 11 nucleotides agree with TRBD1. Germline values: CDR1 SGHAT, CDR2 FQNNGV. The CDR3 length is 15 residues. J lost 7 bases, V lost 5 bases, and 6 bases had no gene match.

The chain is built from TRBV7-2 and TRBJ1-3; the match to TRBD1 covers 8 bases. CDR1 and CDR2 (germline): SGHTA, FQGNSA. This CDR3 comprises 15 residues. J lost 3 bases, V lost 5 bases, and 6 bases had no gene match. The CDR3 reads CASSNRQGIGNTIYF. The CDR3 DNA follows: TGTGCCAGCAGCAACCGACAGGGGATTGGAAACACCATATATTTT.

The rearrangement uses TRBV12-3 or TRBV12-4 and TRBJ1-1, with 10 bases aligning to TRBD1. Losses at the gene ends were 6 bases for V and 10 bases for J; bases not matched to a gene: 5. The CDR3 loop spans 12 amino acids. The CDR3, as DNA: TGTGCCAGCAGCAAAGGACAGGGGGTAGCTTTCTTT. Translation gives CASSKGQGVAFF.

V and J are TRBV6-5 and TRBJ1-1; 7 bases match TRBD1. The CDR3 has 13 amino acids. The V gene's germline CDR1 is MNHEY and CDR2 SVGAGI. V was clipped by 6 bases and J by 4 bases; unmatched bases: 5. CDR3 in DNA: TGTGCCAGCAGGACAGGGTTTACCACTGAAGCTTTCTTT. Its protein product is CASRTGFTTEAFF.

CDR3 residues: CASSPSGLIYTDTQYF. CDR3 DNA: TGTGCCAGCAGCCCTAGCGGGCTAATCTACACAGATACGCAGTATTTT. This chain joins TRBV7-2 and TRBJ2-3, with 8 bases identical to TRBD2. Per germline, CDR1 SGHTA and CDR2 FQGNSA. The CDR3 has 16 amino acids. The ends lost 5 bases at V and 2 bases at J; junction bases unmatched: 9. The full variable domain, rest sourced from reference TRBV7-2 and TRBJ2-3, is GAGVSQSPSNKVTEKGKDVELRCDPISGHTALYWYRQSLGQGLEFLIYFQGNSAPDKSGLPSDRFSAERTGGSVSTLTIQRTQQEDSAVYLCASSPSGLIYTDTQYFGPGTRLTVL.

CDR3 bases: TGTGCCAGCAGTCCCCGGGACAGACCAAATCAGCCCCAGCATTTT. This encodes CASSPRDRPNQPQHF. The chain combines TRBV27 with TRBJ1-5, with 7 nucleotides matching TRBD1. V dropped 5 bases and J dropped 4; count of bases not matched to a gene: 8. The CDR3 runs to 15 residues. Germline V CDR1 and CDR2: MNHEY, SMNVEV (reference sequence).

The chain carries TRBV5-6 and TRBJ2-2, with 11 bases that match TRBD2. The V gene's germline CDR1 is SGHDT and CDR2 YYEEEE. V shed 2 bases and J 6 bases; nucleotides not matched to a gene: 9. There are 17 residues in the CDR3. The DNA for the CDR3 is TGTGCCAGCAGCTTCGGTCCTAGCGGGAGGAAGGCCGGGGAGCTGTTTTTT. Its translation: CASSFGPSGRKAGELFF.

The chain couples TRBV7-2 to TRBJ2-1; TRBD1 agrees at 11 bases. The length of the CDR3 is 15 residues. With 4 bases clipped from V and 4 bases from J, the junction kept 3 bases outside the gene matches. CDR1 SGHTA and CDR2 FQGNSA come from the germline V gene. The CDR3 sequence: CASSWGTGGYNEQFF. DNA for the CDR3: TGTGCCAGCAGCTGGGGGACAGGGGGATACAATGAGCAGTTCTTC.

The chain is built from TRBV18 and TRBJ2-7; 10 nucleotides align to TRBD2. CDR3 length equals 14 residues. Germline V gene sequence: CDR1 KGHSH, CDR2 LQKENI. The V and J ends lost 1 base and 5 bases, in that order; junction bases with no gene match: 2. Written as DNA, the CDR3 is TGTGCCAGCTCACCACTGGGGACTAGCGACGAGCAGTACGTC. Its protein product is CASSPLGTSDEQYV.

The chain recombines TRBV9 with TRBJ2-7; no reliable D call. Germline-derived CDR1 and CDR2 are SGDLS and YYNGEE. The CDR3 is 10 amino acids. In DNA, the CDR3 is TGTGCCAGCAGCGACCATCCGGGTCCCGTC. Encoded protein: CASSDHPGPV.

The chain combines TRBV5-1 with TRBJ2-5; maybe TRBD2 (6 bases). V was trimmed by 3 bases and J by 5 bases, leaving 8 bases between them. Germline V gene lookup returns CDR1 SGHRS and CDR2 YFSETQ. The CDR3 sequence is 12 residues long. The CDR3 DNA reads TGCGCCAGCAGCTCGGGAGAGGAGACCCAGTACTTC. This codes for CASSSGEETQYF.

V usage is TRBV9 and J usage is TRBJ2-1; 8 bases agree with TRBD1. The V gene end was trimmed by 0 bases and the J gene end by 3 bases; junction bases not matched to a gene: 8. This CDR3 comprises 17 residues. Germline CDR1 SGDLS, CDR2 YYNGEE. CDR3 nucleotides: TGTGCCAGCAGCGTAGAAGGTAGGACAGGGAGCTACAATGAGCAGTTCTTC. It translates to CASSVEGRTGSYNEQFF.

V usage is TRBV5-1 and J usage is TRBJ2-2; 11 bases match TRBD2. CDR1 is SGHRS and CDR2 is YFSETQ in the germline V gene. V lost 4 bases, J lost 7 bases, and 12 bases stayed unmatched. The CDR3 runs to 17 residues. The CDR3 loop is CASSAHISGGADGELFF. The CDR3 nucleotides are TGCGCCAGCAGCGCACATATTAGCGGGGGGGCCGACGGGGAGCTGTTTTTT.